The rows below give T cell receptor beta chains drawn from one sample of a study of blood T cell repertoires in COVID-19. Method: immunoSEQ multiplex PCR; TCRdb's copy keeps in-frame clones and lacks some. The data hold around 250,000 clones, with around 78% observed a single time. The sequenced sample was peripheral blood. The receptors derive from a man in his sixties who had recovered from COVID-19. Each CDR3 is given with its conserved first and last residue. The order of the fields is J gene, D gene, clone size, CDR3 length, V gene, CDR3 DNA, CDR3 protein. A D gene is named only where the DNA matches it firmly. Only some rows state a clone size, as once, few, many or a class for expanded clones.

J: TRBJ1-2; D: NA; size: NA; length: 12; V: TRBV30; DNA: TGTGCCTGGAGAGGGGGGGCAGGGGGCTACACCTTC; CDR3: CAWRGGAGGYTF
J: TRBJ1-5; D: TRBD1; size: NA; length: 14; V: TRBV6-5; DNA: TGTGCCAGCAGGTATCAGGGGGCTAGTCAGCCCCAGCATTTT; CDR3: CASRYQGASQPQHF
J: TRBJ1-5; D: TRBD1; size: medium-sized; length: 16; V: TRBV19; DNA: TGTGCCAGTAGTATAGCGGGCAGGGGGCGGGATCAGCCCCAGCATTTT; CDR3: CASSIAGRGRDQPQHF
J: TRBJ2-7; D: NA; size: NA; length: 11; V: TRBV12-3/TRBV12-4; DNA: TGTGCCAGCAGCCTTTTCTACGAGCAGTACTTC; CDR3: CASSLFYEQYF
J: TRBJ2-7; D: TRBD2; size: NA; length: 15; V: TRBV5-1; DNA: TGCGCCAGCAGCTTGGAGGCTAGCGGGATATACGAGCAGTACTTC; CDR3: CASSLEASGIYEQYF
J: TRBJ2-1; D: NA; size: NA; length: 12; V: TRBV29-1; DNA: TGCAGCGTGGGGGGGCCTAGCTCCTGGCAGTTCTTC; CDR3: CSVGGPSSWQFF
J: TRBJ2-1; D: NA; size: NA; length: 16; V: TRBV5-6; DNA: TGTGCCAGCAGCTTGTTGGGGGGAAGCTCCTACAATGAGCAGTTCTTC; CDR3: CASSLLGGSSYNEQFF
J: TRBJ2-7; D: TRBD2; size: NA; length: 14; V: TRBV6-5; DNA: TGTGCCAGCACGGCTAGCGGGTTCTCCTACGAGCAGTACTTC; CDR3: CASTASGFSYEQYF
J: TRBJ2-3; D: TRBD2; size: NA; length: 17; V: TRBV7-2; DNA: TGTGCCAGCAGCCCCGTCCGACTAGCGGGGGGGATGGATACGCAGTATTTT; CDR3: CASSPVRLAGGMDTQYF
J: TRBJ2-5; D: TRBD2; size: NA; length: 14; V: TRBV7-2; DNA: TGTGCCAGCAGCTTAGGCGGGGGACAAGAGACCCAGTACTTC; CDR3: CASSLGGGQETQYF
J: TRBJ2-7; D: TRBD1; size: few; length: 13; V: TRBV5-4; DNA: TGTGCCAGCAGCCGACAGGGTACCTACGAGCAGTACTTC; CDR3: CASSRQGTYEQYF
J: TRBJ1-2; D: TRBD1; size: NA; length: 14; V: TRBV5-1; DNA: TGCGCCAGCAGCAAAGGACAGGGCCCATATGGCTACACCTTC; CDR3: CASSKGQGPYGYTF
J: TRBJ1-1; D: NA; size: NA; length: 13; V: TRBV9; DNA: TGTGCCAGCAGCGCCGCGGGACGAACTGAAGCTTTCTTT; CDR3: CASSAAGRTEAFF
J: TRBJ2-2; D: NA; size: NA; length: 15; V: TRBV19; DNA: TGTGCCAGTAGTACCCCCGCCCTCCTAGGCGGGGAGCTGTTTTTT; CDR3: CASSTPALLGGELFF